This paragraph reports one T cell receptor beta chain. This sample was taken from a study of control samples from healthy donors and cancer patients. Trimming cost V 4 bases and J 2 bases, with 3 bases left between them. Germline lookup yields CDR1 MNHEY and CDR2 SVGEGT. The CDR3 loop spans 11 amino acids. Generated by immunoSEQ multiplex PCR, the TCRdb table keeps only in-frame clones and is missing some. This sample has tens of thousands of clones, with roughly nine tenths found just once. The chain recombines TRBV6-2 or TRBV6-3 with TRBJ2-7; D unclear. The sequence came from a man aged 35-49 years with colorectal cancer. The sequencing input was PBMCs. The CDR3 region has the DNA TGTGCCAGCAGTTCCGCCTACGAGCAGTACTTC. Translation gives CASSSAYEQYF.